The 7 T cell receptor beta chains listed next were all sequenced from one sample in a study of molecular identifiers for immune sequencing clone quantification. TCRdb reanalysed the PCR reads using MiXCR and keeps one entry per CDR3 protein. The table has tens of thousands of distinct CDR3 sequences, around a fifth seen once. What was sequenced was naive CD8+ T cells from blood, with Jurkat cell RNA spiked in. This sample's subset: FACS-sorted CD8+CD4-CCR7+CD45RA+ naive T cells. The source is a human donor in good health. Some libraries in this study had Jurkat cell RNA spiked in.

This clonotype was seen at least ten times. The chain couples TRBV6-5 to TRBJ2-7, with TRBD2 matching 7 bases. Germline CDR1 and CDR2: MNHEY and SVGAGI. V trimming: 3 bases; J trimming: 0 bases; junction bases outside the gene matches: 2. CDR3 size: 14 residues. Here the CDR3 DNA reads TGTGCCAGCAGTTATGGGACTACCTCCTACGAGCAGTACTTC. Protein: CASSYGTTSYEQYF.

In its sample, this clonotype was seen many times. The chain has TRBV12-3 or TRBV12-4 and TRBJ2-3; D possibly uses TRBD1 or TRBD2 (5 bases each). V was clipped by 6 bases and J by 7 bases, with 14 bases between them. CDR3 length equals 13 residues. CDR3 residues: CASSDGAPYTQYF. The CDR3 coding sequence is TGTGCCAGCAGCGACGGGGCCCCGTATACGCAGTATTTT.

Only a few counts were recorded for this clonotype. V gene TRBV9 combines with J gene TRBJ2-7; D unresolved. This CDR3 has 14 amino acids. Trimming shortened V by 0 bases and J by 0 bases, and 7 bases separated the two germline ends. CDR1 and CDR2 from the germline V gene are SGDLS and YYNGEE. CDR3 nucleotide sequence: TGTGCCAGCAGCGTAGGGTCTAACTCCTACGAGCAGTACTTC. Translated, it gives CASSVGSNSYEQYF.

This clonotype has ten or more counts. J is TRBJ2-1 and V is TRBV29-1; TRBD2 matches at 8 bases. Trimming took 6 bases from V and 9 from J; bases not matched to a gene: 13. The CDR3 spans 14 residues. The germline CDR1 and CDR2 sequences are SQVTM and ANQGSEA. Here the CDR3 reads CSVAGTRTASEQFF. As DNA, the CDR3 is TGCAGCGTCGCCGGGACTAGGACTGCCAGTGAGCAGTTCTTC.

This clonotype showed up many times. The CDR3 coding sequence is TGCAGCGTTTCTGAGGTTAACACCGGGGAGCTGTTTTTT. Its translation: CSVSEVNTGELFF. V usage is TRBV29-1 and J usage is TRBJ2-2; no definite D call. CDR3 length: 13 amino acids. V was clipped by 5 bases and J by 2 bases, with 9 bases between them. Germline assignment: CDR1 SQVTM and CDR2 ANQGSEA.

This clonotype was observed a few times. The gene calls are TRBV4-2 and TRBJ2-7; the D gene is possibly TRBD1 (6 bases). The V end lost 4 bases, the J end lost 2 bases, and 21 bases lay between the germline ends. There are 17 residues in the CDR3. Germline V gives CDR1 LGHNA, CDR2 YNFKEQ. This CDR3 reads CASSPISRQAEPYEQYF. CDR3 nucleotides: TGTGCCAGCAGCCCGATAAGCAGACAGGCCGAACCCTACGAGCAGTACTTC.

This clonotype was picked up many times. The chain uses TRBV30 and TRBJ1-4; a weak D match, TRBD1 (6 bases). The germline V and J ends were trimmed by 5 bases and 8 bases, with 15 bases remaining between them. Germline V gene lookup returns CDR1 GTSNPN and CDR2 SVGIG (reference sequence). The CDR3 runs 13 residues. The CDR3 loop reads CAWAGAGEEKLFF. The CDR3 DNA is TGTGCCTGGGCAGGGGCCGGGGAGGAAAAACTGTTTTTT.